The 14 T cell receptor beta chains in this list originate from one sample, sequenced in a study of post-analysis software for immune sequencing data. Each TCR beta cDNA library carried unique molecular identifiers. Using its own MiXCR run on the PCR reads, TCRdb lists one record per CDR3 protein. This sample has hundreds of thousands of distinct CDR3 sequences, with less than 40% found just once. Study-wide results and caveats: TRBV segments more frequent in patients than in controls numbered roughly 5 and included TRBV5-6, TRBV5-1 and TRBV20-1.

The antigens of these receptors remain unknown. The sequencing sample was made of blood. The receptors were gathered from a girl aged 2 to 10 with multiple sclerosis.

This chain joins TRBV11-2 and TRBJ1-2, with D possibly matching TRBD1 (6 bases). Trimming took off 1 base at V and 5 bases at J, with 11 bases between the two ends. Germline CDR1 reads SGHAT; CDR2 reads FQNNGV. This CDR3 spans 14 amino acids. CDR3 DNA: TGTGCCAGCAGCTTAGGGGGGGCGAGGTATGGCTACACCTTC. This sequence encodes CASSLGGARYGYTF. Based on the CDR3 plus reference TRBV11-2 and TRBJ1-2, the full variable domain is EAGVAQSPRYKIIEKRQSVAFWCNPISGHATLYWYQQILGQGPKLLIQFQNNGVVDDSQLPKDRFSAERLKGVDSTLKIQPAKLEDSAVYLCASSLGGARYGYTFGSGTRLTVV.

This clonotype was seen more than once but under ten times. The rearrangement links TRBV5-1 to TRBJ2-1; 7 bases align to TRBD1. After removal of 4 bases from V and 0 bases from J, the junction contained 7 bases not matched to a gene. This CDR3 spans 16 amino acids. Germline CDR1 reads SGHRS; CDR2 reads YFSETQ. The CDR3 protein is CASSRQQGSSYNEQFF. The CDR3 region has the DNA TGCGCCAGCAGCCGGCAACAGGGGAGCTCCTACAATGAGCAGTTCTTC.

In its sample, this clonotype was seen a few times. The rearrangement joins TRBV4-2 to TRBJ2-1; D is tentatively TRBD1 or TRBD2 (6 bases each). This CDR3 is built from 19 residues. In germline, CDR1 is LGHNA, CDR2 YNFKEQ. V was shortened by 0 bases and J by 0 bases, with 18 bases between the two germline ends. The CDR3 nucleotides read TGTGCCAGCAGCCAAGAGAGAACGGGGGCCCCGAGCTCCTACAATGAGCAGTTCTTC. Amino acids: CASSQERTGAPSSYNEQFF.

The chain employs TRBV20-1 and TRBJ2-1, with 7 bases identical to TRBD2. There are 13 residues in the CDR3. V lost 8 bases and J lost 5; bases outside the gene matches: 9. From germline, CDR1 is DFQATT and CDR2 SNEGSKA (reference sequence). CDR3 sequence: CSTRGGRNNEQFF. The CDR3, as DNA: TGCAGTACCCGGGGAGGGAGAAACAATGAGCAGTTCTTC.

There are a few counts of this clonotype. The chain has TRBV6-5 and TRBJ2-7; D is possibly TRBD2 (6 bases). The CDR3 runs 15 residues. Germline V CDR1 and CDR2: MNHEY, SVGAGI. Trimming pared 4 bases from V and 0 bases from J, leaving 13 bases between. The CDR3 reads CASSSGDLSSYEQYF. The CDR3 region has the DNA TGTGCCAGCAGTTCGGGGGACCTCAGCTCCTACGAGCAGTACTTC.

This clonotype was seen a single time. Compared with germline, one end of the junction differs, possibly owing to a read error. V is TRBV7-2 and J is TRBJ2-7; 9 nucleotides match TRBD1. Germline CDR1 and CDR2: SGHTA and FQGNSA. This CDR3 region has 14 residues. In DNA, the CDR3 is TGCGCCAGCAGCTGCCGGGACAGGGTGAGGGAGCAGTACTTC. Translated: CASSCRDRVREQYF. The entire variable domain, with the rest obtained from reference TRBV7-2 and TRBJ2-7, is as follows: GAGVSQSPSNKVTEKGKDVELRCDPISGHTALYWYRQSLGQGLEFLIYFQGNSAPDKSGLPSDRFSAERTGGSVSTLTIQRTQQEDSAVYLCASSCRDRVREQYFGPGTRLTVT.

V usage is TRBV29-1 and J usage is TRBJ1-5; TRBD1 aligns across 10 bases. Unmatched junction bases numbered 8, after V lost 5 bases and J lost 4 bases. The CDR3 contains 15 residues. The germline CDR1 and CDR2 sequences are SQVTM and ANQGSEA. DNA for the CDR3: TGCAGCGTTACAAGCGGGGACAGGGGAAATCAGCCCCAGCATTTT. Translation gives CSVTSGDRGNQPQHF.

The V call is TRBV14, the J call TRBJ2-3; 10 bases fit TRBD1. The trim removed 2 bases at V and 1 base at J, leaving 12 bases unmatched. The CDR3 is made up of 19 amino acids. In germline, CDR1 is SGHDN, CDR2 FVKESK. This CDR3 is CASSQTPGQGGSGTDTQYF. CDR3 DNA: TGTGCCAGCAGCCAAACCCCAGGACAGGGGGGGTCCGGCACAGATACGCAGTATTTT.

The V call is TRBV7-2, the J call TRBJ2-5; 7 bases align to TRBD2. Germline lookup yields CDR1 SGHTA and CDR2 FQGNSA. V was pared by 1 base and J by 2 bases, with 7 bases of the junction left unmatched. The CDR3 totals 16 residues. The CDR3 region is CASSLGGGFGQETQYF. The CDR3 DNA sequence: TGTGCCAGCAGCTTAGGGGGGGGTTTTGGGCAAGAGACCCAGTACTTC.

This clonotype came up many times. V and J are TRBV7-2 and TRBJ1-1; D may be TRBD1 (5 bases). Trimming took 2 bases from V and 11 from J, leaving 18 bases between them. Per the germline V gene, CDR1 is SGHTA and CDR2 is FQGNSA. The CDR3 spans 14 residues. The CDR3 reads CASSLTGPSRDAFF. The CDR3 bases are TGTGCCAGCAGCTTAACAGGCCCCTCGAGGGACGCTTTCTTT.

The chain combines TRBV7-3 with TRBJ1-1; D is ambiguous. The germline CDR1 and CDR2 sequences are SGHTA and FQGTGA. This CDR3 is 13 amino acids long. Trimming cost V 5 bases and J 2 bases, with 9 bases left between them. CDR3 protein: CASSNWTNTEAFF. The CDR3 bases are TGTGCCAGCAGCAACTGGACTAACACTGAAGCTTTCTTT.

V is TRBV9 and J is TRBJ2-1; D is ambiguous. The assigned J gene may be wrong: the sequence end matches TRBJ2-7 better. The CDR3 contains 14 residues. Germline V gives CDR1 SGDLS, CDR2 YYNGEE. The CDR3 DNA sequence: TGTGCCAGCAGCGTAGTGAGTAGACCCAATGAGCAGTACTTC. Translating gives CASSVVSRPNEQYF.

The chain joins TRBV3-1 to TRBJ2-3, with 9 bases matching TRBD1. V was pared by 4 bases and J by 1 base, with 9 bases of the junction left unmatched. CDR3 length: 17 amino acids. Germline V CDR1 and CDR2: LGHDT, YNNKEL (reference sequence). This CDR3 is CASSPTGGGMGTDTQYF. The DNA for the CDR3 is TGTGCCAGCAGCCCGACAGGGGGGGGTATGGGCACAGATACGCAGTATTTT.

The CDR3 DNA reads as TGTGCCAGCAGTGAACTTGGGGAGATTCCCCTCCACTTT. Translated, it gives CASSELGEIPLHF. This chain uses TRBV6-1 with TRBJ1-6, with no clear D. Trimming shortened V by 2 bases and J by 13 bases, and 12 bases separated the two germline ends. CDR3 length equals 13 residues. Germline-derived CDR1 and CDR2 are MNHNS and SASEGT.